These 5 T cell receptor beta chains originate from one sample sequenced in a study of T cell responses to AZD1222 COVID-19 vaccine. Here immunoSEQ multiplex PCR was the method, and the copy in TCRdb shows in-frame clones only, minus some. The sample yields about 85,000 clones, around 93% seen once. The input for sequencing was peripheral blood, taken 28 days after the second AZD1222 dose. These receptor sequences come from an adult who received the AZD1222 COVID-19 vaccine.

The chain joins TRBV5-4 to TRBJ2-3; D might be TRBD2 (5 bases). Trimming removed 0 bases at V and 10 bases at J, with 9 bases between. The CDR3 has 12 residues. Germline V CDR1 and CDR2: SGHNT, YYREEE (reference sequence). CDR3 DNA sequence: TGTGCCAGCAGCTTGGAGGGAGTGGCGCAGTATTTT. Translating gives CASSLEGVAQYF.

There are a few counts of this clone. J is TRBJ2-1 and V is TRBV19; 7 positions match TRBD2. Germline V CDR1 and CDR2: LNHDA, SQIVND (reference sequence). The CDR3 sequence is 15 residues long. Germline trimming cut 8 bases from V and 4 bases from J; bases unmatched to any gene: 11. As DNA, the CDR3 is TGTGCCAGTCTTGCGGCGGGAGAATTGTACAATGAGCAGTTCTTC. Translation gives CASLAAGELYNEQFF. Together with reference TRBV19 and TRBJ2-1, the CDR3 gives the full variable domain: DGGITQSPKYLFRKEGQNVTLSCEQNLNHDAMYWYRQDPGQGLRLIYYSQIVNDFQKGDIAEGYSVSREKKESFPLTVTSAQKNPTAFYLCASLAAGELYNEQFFGPGTRLTVL.

The J gene is TRBJ2-1, the V gene TRBV6-5; 8 bases are shared with TRBD1. J gave up 8 bases and V 0 bases, and 6 bases lay outside the gene matches. CDR1 MNHEY and CDR2 SVGAGI come from the germline V gene. This CDR3 comprises 15 residues. The CDR3 coding sequence is TGTGCCAGCAGTTACTCGAGACAGGGGTTACATGAGCAGTTCTTC. It encodes CASSYSRQGLHEQFF.

V gene TRBV6-2 or TRBV6-3 combines with J gene TRBJ2-1, with D possibly matching TRBD2 (6 bases). The V end lost 6 bases, the J end lost 3 bases, and 18 bases lay between the germline ends. The CDR3 totals 16 residues. Looked up from germline, CDR1 is MNHEY and CDR2 is SVGEGT. The CDR3 here is CASSPVVAADYNEQFF. CDR3 DNA: TGTGCCAGCAGCCCTGTGGTAGCGGCTGACTACAATGAGCAGTTCTTC.

J is TRBJ1-1 and V is TRBV27; unclear D gene. V lost 2 bases and J lost 9, with 10 bases in between. Per germline, CDR1 MNHEY and CDR2 SMNVEV (reference sequence). The CDR3 length is 12 residues. CDR3 DNA: TGTGCCAGCAGTTTAATCGGCAGGCAAGCTTTCTTT. The encoded protein is CASSLIGRQAFF.